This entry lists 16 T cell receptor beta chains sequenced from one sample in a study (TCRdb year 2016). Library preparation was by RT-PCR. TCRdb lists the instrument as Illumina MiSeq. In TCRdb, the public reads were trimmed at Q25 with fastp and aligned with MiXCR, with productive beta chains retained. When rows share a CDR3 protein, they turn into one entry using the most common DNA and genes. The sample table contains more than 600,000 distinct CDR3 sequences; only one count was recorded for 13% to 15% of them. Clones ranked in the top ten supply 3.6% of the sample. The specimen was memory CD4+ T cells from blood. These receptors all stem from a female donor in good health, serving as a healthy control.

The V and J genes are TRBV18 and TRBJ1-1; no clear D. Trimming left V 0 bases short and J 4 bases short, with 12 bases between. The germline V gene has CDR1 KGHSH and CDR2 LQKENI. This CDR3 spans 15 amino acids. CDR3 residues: CASSPPFAGGTEAFF. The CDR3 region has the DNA TGTGCCAGCTCACCACCTTTTGCGGGAGGCACTGAAGCTTTCTTT. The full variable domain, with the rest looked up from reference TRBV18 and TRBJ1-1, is NAGVMQNPRHLVRRRGQEARLRCSPMKGHSHVYWYRQLPEEGLKFMVYLQKENIIDESGMPKERFSAEFPKEGPSILRIQQVVRGDSAAYFCASSPPFAGGTEAFFGQGTRLTVV.

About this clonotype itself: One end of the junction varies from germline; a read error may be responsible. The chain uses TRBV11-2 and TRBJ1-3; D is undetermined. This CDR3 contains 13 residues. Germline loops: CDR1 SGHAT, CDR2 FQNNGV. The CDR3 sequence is CASSFMSARGKDF. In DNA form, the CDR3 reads TGTGCCAGCAGCTTTATGTCAGCTAGAGGAAAGGATTTT.

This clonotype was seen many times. CDR3: CSAQQGTWEQYF. CDR3 DNA: TGCAGCGCCCAGCAGGGAACCTGGGAGCAGTACTTC. The chain carries TRBV29-1 and TRBJ2-7; D might be TRBD1 (5 bases). CDR3 size: 12 residues. Per germline, CDR1 SQVTM and CDR2 ANQGSEA. V was clipped by 7 bases and J by 7 bases, with 17 bases between them.

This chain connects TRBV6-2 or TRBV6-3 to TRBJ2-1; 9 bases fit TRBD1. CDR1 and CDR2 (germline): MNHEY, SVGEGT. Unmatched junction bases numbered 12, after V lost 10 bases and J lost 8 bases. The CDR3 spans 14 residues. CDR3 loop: CATCGQGKRHEQFF. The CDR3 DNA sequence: TGTGCCACCTGCGGACAGGGGAAAAGGCATGAGCAGTTCTTC.

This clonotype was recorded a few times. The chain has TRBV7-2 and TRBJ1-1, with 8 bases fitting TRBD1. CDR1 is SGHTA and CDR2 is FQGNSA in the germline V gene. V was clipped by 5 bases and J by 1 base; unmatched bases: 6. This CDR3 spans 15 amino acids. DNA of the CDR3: TGTGCCAGCAGCCGAACCGGGACAGGGAACACTGAAGCTTTCTTT. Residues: CASSRTGTGNTEAFF.

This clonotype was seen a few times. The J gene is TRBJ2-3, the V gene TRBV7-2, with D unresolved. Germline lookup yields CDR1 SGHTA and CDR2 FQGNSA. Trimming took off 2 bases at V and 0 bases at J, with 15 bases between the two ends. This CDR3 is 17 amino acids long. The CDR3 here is CASSLSMARVSTDTQYF. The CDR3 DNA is TGTGCCAGCAGCTTATCTATGGCTAGGGTTAGCACAGATACGCAGTATTTT. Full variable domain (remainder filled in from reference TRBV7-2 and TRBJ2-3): GAGVSQSPSNKVTEKGKDVELRCDPISGHTALYWYRQSLGQGLEFLIYFQGNSAPDKSGLPSDRFSAERTGGSVSTLTIQRTQQEDSAVYLCASSLSMARVSTDTQYFGPGTRLTVL.

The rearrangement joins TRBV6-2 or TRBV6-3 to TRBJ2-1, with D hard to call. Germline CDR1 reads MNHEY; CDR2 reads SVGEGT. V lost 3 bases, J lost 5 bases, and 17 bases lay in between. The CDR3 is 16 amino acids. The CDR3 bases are TGTGCCAGCAGTTATGGTGTTGGCAGCATAAACAATGAGCAGTTCTTC. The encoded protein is CASSYGVGSINNEQFF.

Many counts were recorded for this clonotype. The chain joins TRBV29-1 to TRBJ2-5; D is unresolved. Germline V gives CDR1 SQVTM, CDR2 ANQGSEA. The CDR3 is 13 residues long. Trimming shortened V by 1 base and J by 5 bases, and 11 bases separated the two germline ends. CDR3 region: CSVEGARRETQYF. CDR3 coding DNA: TGCAGCGTTGAAGGGGCTCGTAGGGAGACCCAGTACTTC.

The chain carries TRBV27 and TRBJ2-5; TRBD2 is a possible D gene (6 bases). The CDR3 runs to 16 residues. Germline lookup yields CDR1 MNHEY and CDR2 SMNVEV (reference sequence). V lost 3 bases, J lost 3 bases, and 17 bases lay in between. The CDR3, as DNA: TGTGCCAGCAGTTTTGATGCGGGACGTAGAAAAGAGACCCAGTACTTC. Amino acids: CASSFDAGRRKETQYF.

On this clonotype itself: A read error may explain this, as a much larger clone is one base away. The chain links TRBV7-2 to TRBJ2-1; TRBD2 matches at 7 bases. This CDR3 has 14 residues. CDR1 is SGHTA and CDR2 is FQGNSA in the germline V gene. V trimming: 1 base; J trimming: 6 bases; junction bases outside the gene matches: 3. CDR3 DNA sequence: TGTGCCAGCAGCTTAGGAGTAGCGGGCAATGAGCAGTTCTTC. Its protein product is CASSLGVAGNEQFF.

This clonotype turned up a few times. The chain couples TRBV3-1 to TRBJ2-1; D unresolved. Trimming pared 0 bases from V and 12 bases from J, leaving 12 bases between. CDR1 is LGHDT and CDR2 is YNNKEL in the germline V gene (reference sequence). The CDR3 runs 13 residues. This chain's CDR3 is CASSQDWAQGQFF. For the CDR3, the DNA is TGTGCCAGCAGCCAAGATTGGGCGCAAGGGCAGTTCTTC.

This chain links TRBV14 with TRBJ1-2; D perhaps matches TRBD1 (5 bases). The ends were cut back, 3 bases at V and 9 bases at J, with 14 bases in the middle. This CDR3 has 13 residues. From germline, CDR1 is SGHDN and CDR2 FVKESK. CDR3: CASSQSGGWSYTF. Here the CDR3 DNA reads TGTGCCAGCAGCCAGTCGGGGGGTTGGAGCTACACCTTC.

The CDR3 DNA sequence: TGTGCCAGCTCACCACCGCGGGGACAGGACAACTATGGCTACACCTTC. Its translation: CASSPPRGQDNYGYTF. The V gene is TRBV18, the J gene TRBJ1-2; 8 nucleotides match TRBD1. Losses at the gene ends were 0 bases for V and 2 bases for J; bases not matched to a gene: 5. CDR3 length equals 16 residues. Germline CDR1 and CDR2: KGHSH and LQKENI. Full variable domain (missing parts from reference TRBV18 and TRBJ1-2): NAGVMQNPRHLVRRRGQEARLRCSPMKGHSHVYWYRQLPEEGLKFMVYLQKENIIDESGMPKERFSAEFPKEGPSILRIQQVVRGDSAAYFCASSPPRGQDNYGYTFGSGTRLTVV.

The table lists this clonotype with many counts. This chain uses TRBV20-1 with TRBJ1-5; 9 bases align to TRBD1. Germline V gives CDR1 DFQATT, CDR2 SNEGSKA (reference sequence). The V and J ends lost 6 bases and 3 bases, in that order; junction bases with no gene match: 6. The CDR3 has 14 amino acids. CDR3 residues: CSAKTGGNNQPQHF. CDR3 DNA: TGCAGTGCCAAAACAGGGGGCAACAATCAGCCCCAGCATTTT.

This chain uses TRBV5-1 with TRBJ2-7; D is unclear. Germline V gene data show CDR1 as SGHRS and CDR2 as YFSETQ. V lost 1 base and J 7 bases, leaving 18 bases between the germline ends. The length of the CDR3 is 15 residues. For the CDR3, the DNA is TGCGCCAGCAGCTTGACAGTTGGAGACACCGGGGAGCAGTACTTC. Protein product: CASSLTVGDTGEQYF.

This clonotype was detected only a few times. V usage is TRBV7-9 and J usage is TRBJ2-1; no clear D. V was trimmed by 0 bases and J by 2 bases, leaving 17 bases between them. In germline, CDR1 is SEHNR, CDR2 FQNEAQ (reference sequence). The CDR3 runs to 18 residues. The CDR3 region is CASSLAQFGSITYNEQFF. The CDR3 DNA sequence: TGTGCCAGCAGCTTAGCGCAGTTCGGCAGCATTACCTACAATGAGCAGTTCTTC.